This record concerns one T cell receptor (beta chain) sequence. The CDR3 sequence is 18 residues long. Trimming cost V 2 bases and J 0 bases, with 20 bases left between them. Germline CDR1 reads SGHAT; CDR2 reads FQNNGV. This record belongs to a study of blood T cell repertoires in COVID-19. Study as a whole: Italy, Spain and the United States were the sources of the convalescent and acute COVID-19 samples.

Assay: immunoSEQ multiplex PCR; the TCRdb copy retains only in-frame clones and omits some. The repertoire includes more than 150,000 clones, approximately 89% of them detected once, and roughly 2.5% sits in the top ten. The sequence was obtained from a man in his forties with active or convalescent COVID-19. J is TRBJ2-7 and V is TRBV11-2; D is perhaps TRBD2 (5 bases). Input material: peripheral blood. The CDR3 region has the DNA TGTGCCAGCAGCTTAAAGCTGCGCGGGTGGCCGAGCTCCTACGAGCAGTACTTC. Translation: CASSLKLRGWPSSYEQYF. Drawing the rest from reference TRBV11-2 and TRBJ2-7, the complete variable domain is EAGVAQSPRYKIIEKRQSVAFWCNPISGHATLYWYQQILGQGPKLLIQFQNNGVVDDSQLPKDRFSAERLKGVDSTLKIQPAKLEDSAVYLCASSLKLRGWPSSYEQYFGPGTRLTVT.